These 12 T cell receptor beta chains originate from one sample sequenced in a study of a mutant IDH1 vaccine in newly diagnosed glioma. Time point given: baseline, week 1 (first vaccination visit). Stated treatment: pre-vaccination baseline after standard-of-care therapy. Profiled with immunoSEQ multiplex PCR; TCRdb holds only in-frame clones, not every one. The sample consists of about 46,000 clones, over 60% of them appearing once. Sequencing was performed on PBMCs, taken from a glioma patient treated with radiotherapy, temozolomide or both. All receptors derive from a woman between 40 and 55 years old with glioma.

The CDR3 sequence: CASSSPPRRVNTGELFF. The CDR3 DNA sequence: TGTGCCAGCAGCTCGCCGCCGCGAAGGGTGAACACCGGGGAGCTGTTTTTT. J is TRBJ2-2 and V is TRBV7-9; no firm D call. CDR1 is SEHNR, CDR2 FQNEAQ, per germline (reference sequence). V lost 4 bases, J lost 1 base, and 16 bases lay in between. This CDR3 is built from 17 residues.

The chain recombines TRBV5-1 with TRBJ1-2; D may be TRBD1 (6 bases). Germline V CDR1 and CDR2: SGHRS, YFSETQ. The CDR3 is 16 residues long. V gave up 1 base and J gave up 6 bases, with 19 bases separating them. The CDR3 DNA is TGCGCCAGCAGCTTGCAATCCCCTTTGGGGGGCCATGGCTACACCTTC. This gives the protein CASSLQSPLGGHGYTF.

CDR3 sequence: CASSVQGATNEKLFF. The CDR3 nucleotides are TGCGCCAGCAGCGTCCAGGGGGCAACTAATGAAAAACTGTTTTTT. The chain carries TRBV5-1 and TRBJ1-4, with 7 bases identical to TRBD1. CDR1 SGHRS and CDR2 YFSETQ come from the germline V gene. The CDR3 length is 15 residues. The J segment lost 0 bases and the V segment lost 4 bases, leaving 3 bases of the junction unmatched. Complete variable domain (other parts from reference TRBV5-1 and TRBJ1-4): KAGVTQTPRYLIKTRGQQVTLSCSPISGHRSVSWYQQTPGQGLQFLFEYFSETQRNKGNFPGRFSGRQFSNSRSEMNVSTLELGDSALYLCASSVQGATNEKLFFGSGTQLSVL.

This chain connects TRBV30 to TRBJ2-7, with D maybe TRBD1 (5 bases). The CDR3 runs 14 residues. The germline CDR1 and CDR2 sequences are GTSNPN and SVGIG (reference sequence). The ends were cut back, 5 bases at V and 0 bases at J, with 14 bases in the middle. Written as DNA, the CDR3 is TGTGCCTGGGACCCGGACATCAGCTCCTACGAGCAGTACTTC. Its translation: CAWDPDISSYEQYF.

For the CDR3, the DNA is TGCGCCAGCAGCCAAGATTTTGGGGACAGGGTACCCATTACCTTC. Encoded protein: CASSQDFGDRVPITF. The rearrangement links TRBV4-3 to TRBJ1-2, with 9 nucleotides matching TRBD1. Germline CDR1 reads LGHNA; CDR2 reads YSLEER. The CDR3 runs 15 residues. Trimming removed 0 bases from V and 14 bases from J; junction bases left unmatched: 13.

Judged by abundance, this clone is medium-sized (0.01 to 0.1%). The genes are TRBV2 and TRBJ1-5; possible D gene TRBD1, 5 bases. V gave up 6 bases and J gave up 9 bases, with 24 bases separating them. There are 16 residues in the CDR3. Germline V CDR1 and CDR2: SNHLY, FYNNEI. CDR3 sequence (DNA): TGTGCCAGCAGGGATTCCGGGACGGCGCGCAGTAGGCCCCAGCATTTT. This encodes CASRDSGTARSRPQHF.

The CDR3 bases are TGCAGCGCGAGACCGACAGGAGCTAACTATGGCTACACCTTC. Its protein is CSARPTGANYGYTF. The V and J genes are TRBV29-1 and TRBJ1-2; a possible D gene is TRBD1 (6 bases). CDR1 and CDR2 (germline): SQVTM, ANQGSEA. V lost 7 bases to trimming and J lost 0 bases, with 15 bases between them. CDR3 length: 14 amino acids.

The chain recombines TRBV5-4 with TRBJ2-3; 8 bases agree with TRBD2. Trimming at V came to 2 bases and at J to 1 base, leaving 12 bases not matched to a gene. Germline CDR1 and CDR2: SGHNT and YYREEE (reference sequence). This CDR3 has 18 residues. Written as DNA, the CDR3 is TGTGCCAGCAGCTTTCCTCGGGGGGGCGGAATGGGCACAGATACGCAGTATTTT. It is translated as CASSFPRGGGMGTDTQYF.

The gene calls are TRBV2 and TRBJ2-7, with D perhaps TRBD1 (5 bases). In germline, CDR1 is SNHLY, CDR2 FYNNEI. This CDR3 comprises 13 residues. V lost 7 bases to trimming and J lost 1 base, with 11 bases between them. CDR3 residues: CASMLTDSYEQYF. For the CDR3, the DNA is TGTGCCAGCATGCTGACAGATTCCTACGAGCAGTACTTC. The whole variable domain, remainder taken from reference TRBV2 and TRBJ2-7, is EPEVTQTPSHQVTQMGQEVILRCVPISNHLYFYWYRQILGQKVEFLVSFYNNEISEKSEIFDDQFSVERPDGSNFTLKIRSTKLEDSAMYFCASMLTDSYEQYFGPGTRLTVT.

V gene TRBV19 combines with J gene TRBJ2-7; a weak D match, TRBD1 (6 bases). Deletions cut 6 bases from V and 3 bases from J, with 18 bases between. The CDR3 contains 15 residues. From germline, CDR1 is LNHDA and CDR2 SQIVND (reference sequence). CDR3 DNA sequence: TGTGCCAGTAGCCCTTCCGGGACAAGGGGCTACGAGCAGTACTTC. Translated: CASSPSGTRGYEQYF.

The chain couples TRBV27 to TRBJ1-5; 12 bases map to TRBD1. The CDR3 totals 19 residues. Germline V gene data show CDR1 as MNHEY and CDR2 as SMNVEV (reference sequence). Trimming cost V 5 bases and J 6 bases; bases outside gene matches: 17. CDR3 protein: CASSRYKGTGGLFIQPQHF. The CDR3 bases are TGTGCCAGCAGTCGTTATAAAGGGACAGGGGGCCTTTTTATTCAGCCCCAGCATTTT.

This chain links TRBV30 with TRBJ1-6; D might be TRBD1 (5 bases). This CDR3 has 13 amino acids. Germline-derived CDR1 and CDR2 are GTSNPN and SVGIG (reference sequence). The V gene lost 8 bases and the J gene lost 7 bases, with 15 bases spanning the gap. CDR3 loop: CASRVQENSPLHF. The CDR3 nucleotides read TGTGCCAGCAGGGTACAGGAGAATTCACCCCTCCACTTT.